A single sample is the source of the 31 T cell receptor beta chains below, sequenced in a study of T cell responses to AZD1222 COVID-19 vaccine. Clones were read by immunoSEQ multiplex PCR, and TCRdb kept only the in-frame ones, dropping some. The table shows some 150,000 clones, with about 87% occurring only once. The specimen comprised peripheral blood, sampled 28 days after the second AZD1222 dose. Source of these receptors: an adult who received the AZD1222 COVID-19 vaccine.

The chain is built from TRBV5-4 and TRBJ1-1; unclear D gene. This CDR3 spans 14 amino acids. Germline V lookup: CDR1 SGHNT, CDR2 YYREEE (reference sequence). V lost 4 bases, J lost 3 bases, and 13 bases lay in between. CDR3 residues: CASSPVGRDTEAFF. CDR3 in DNA: TGTGCCAGCAGCCCCGTTGGGCGTGACACTGAAGCTTTCTTT. Variable domain in full (rest from reference TRBV5-4 and TRBJ1-1): ETGVTQSPTHLIKTRGQQVTLRCSSQSGHNTVSWYQQALGQGPQFIFQYYREEENGRGNFPPRFSGLQFPNYSSELNVNALELDDSALYLCASSPVGRDTEAFFGQGTRLTVV.

This clone was seen more than once but under ten times. The chain joins TRBV11-2 to TRBJ2-1, with 7 bases matching TRBD2. J gave up 5 bases and V 1 base, and 5 bases lay outside the gene matches. Germline V lookup: CDR1 SGHAT, CDR2 FQNNGV. The CDR3 extends over 15 amino acids. CDR3 DNA sequence: TGTGCCAGCAGCTTAGGGGCTAGCGGAAACAATGAGCAGTTCTTC. It translates to CASSLGASGNNEQFF. Complete variable domain (other parts from reference TRBV11-2 and TRBJ2-1): EAGVAQSPRYKIIEKRQSVAFWCNPISGHATLYWYQQILGQGPKLLIQFQNNGVVDDSQLPKDRFSAERLKGVDSTLKIQPAKLEDSAVYLCASSLGASGNNEQFFGPGTRLTVL.

The V and J genes are TRBV7-2 and TRBJ2-7, with 11 bases identical to TRBD2. The CDR3 runs to 15 residues. The junction had 5 bases not matched to a gene; V was cut back by 4 bases and J by 3 bases. The V gene's germline CDR1 is SGHTA and CDR2 FQGNSA. CDR3 sequence (DNA): TGTGCCAGCAGCTCAATAGCGGGAGGGAGCTACGAGCAGTACTTC. It codes for CASSSIAGGSYEQYF.

The chain combines TRBV29-1 with TRBJ2-1; 7 bases agree with TRBD2. Germline V gives CDR1 SQVTM, CDR2 ANQGSEA. The CDR3 is 13 amino acids. Germline trimming cut 4 bases from V and 5 bases from J; bases unmatched to any gene: 5. DNA for the CDR3: TGCAGCGTTGGGCGGGGGAATAACAATGAGCAGTTCTTC. This translates into CSVGRGNNNEQFF.

The chain couples TRBV2 to TRBJ2-7; D call uncertain. The V gene lost 7 bases and the J gene lost 2 bases, with 12 bases spanning the gap. CDR3 length equals 13 residues. CDR1 and CDR2 (germline): SNHLY, FYNNEI. CDR3 bases: TGTGCCAGCAAGTCGCAGGCCACCTACGAGCAGTACTTC. Protein: CASKSQATYEQYF.

V usage is TRBV9 and J usage is TRBJ1-1; weak D call: TRBD1 (5 bases). Between the trimmed V and J ends, which lost 4 bases and 1 base, there was a span of 8 bases. In germline, CDR1 is SGDLS, CDR2 YYNGEE. This CDR3 comprises 13 residues. CDR3 protein: CASSQGQNTEAFF. Written as DNA, the CDR3 is TGTGCCAGCAGCCAAGGACAGAACACTGAAGCTTTCTTT.

The CDR3 DNA sequence: TGTGCCAGCAGCCAAGGGCGGGGTAAGACAGATACGCAGTATTTT. Its protein is CASSQGRGKTDTQYF. The chain carries TRBV3-1 (or the pseudogene TRBV3-2) and TRBJ2-3; maybe TRBD2 (6 bases). This CDR3 spans 15 amino acids. Germline CDR1 reads LGHDT; CDR2 reads YNNKEL (reference sequence). The ends were cut back, 1 base at V and 3 bases at J, with 11 bases in the middle.

The chain links TRBV6-7 to TRBJ1-3; TRBD1 aligns across 12 bases. TRBV6-7 is an open reading frame, and its role is uncertain. This CDR3 comprises 17 residues. V was pared by 2 bases and J by 1 base, with 3 bases of the junction left unmatched. For the CDR3, the DNA is TGTGCCAGCAGTTACGGGACAGGGGGCGAGTCTGGAAACACCATATATTTT. This encodes CASSYGTGGESGNTIYF.

The chain uses TRBV28 and TRBJ1-1; TRBD1 aligns across 11 bases. V lost 3 bases, J lost 8 bases, and 2 bases stayed unmatched. The CDR3 has 13 residues. Germline assignment: CDR1 MDHEN and CDR2 SYDVKM. DNA of the CDR3: TGTGCCAGCAGTTTCGGACAGGGGGCAGAAGCTTTCTTT. It specifies CASSFGQGAEAFF.

The chain combines TRBV9 with TRBJ2-3, with 12 bases aligning to TRBD2. The CDR3 sequence is 18 residues long. Trimming cost V 0 bases and J 2 bases; bases outside gene matches: 7. Germline CDR1 is SGDLS and CDR2 is YYNGEE. The CDR3 here is CASSVGLAGGTLTDTQYF. The CDR3, as DNA: TGTGCCAGCAGCGTAGGGCTAGCGGGAGGGACCCTCACAGATACGCAGTATTTT.

The CDR3 sequence is CASSIDLYAVTGDNEQFF. CDR3 DNA sequence: TGTGCCAGTAGTATAGATCTATACGCGGTAACTGGGGACAATGAGCAGTTCTTC. The chain is built from TRBV19 and TRBJ2-1; no definite D call. Germline loops: CDR1 LNHDA, CDR2 SQIVND (reference sequence). Trimming removed 0 bases at V and 5 bases at J, with 20 bases between. The CDR3 totals 18 residues.

This chain uses TRBV12-3 or TRBV12-4 with TRBJ2-5, with unresolved D. This CDR3 comprises 12 residues. V lost 5 bases to trimming and J lost 5 bases, with 9 bases between them. The CDR3: CASSPTRETQYF. Here the CDR3 DNA reads TGTGCCAGCAGTCCTACTCGGGAGACCCAGTACTTC.

The rearrangement links TRBV7-6 to TRBJ2-7, with D maybe TRBD2 (5 bases). Germline CDR1 is SGHVS and CDR2 is FNYEAQ. This CDR3 spans 14 amino acids. Trimming took 1 base from V and 5 from J, leaving 12 bases between them. The CDR3 DNA follows: TGTGCCAGCAGCTTAGAAGTTCCGGGGAACGAGCAGTACTTC. As protein: CASSLEVPGNEQYF.

The rearrangement uses TRBV7-2 and TRBJ2-3; D is perhaps TRBD1 or TRBD2 (5 bases each). The V end lost 4 bases, the J end lost 5 bases, and 13 bases lay between the germline ends. Germline V CDR1 and CDR2: SGHTA, FQGNSA. The CDR3 loop spans 14 amino acids. This CDR3 reads CASSSPGRRDTQYF. CDR3 DNA: TGTGCCAGCAGCTCGCCGGGACGTCGAGATACGCAGTATTTT. Together with reference TRBV7-2 and TRBJ2-3, the CDR3 gives the full variable domain: GAGVSQSPSNKVTEKGKDVELRCDPISGHTALYWYRQSLGQGLEFLIYFQGNSAPDKSGLPSDRFSAERTGGSVSTLTIQRTQQEDSAVYLCASSSPGRRDTQYFGPGTRLTVL.

This rearrangement joins TRBV4-2 to TRBJ2-2, with a weak D call TRBD2 (5 bases). V was shortened by 1 base and J by 1 base, with 7 bases between the two germline ends. In germline, CDR1 is LGHNA, CDR2 YNFKEQ. The CDR3 is 15 amino acids. CDR3 nucleotide sequence: TGTGCCAGCAGCCAAGCCGGGGTGAACACCGGGGAGCTGTTTTTT. Translation gives CASSQAGVNTGELFF.

The chain combines TRBV6-5 with TRBJ1-5; D perhaps matches TRBD1 (5 bases). There are 13 residues in the CDR3. Trimming took off 5 bases at V and 7 bases at J, with 12 bases between the two ends. From germline, CDR1 is MNHEY and CDR2 SVGAGI. The CDR3 here is CASSQNGQQPQHF. CDR3 DNA: TGTGCCAGCAGTCAAAACGGACAACAGCCCCAGCATTTT.

The J gene is TRBJ2-3, the V gene TRBV5-4; tentative D call: TRBD1 (6 bases). The CDR3 loop spans 16 amino acids. The ends were cut back, 4 bases at V and 0 bases at J, with 15 bases in the middle. CDR1 is SGHNT, CDR2 YYREEE, per germline (reference sequence). Here the CDR3 reads CASSREGEISTDTQYF. CDR3 bases: TGTGCCAGCAGCCGAGAGGGGGAGATAAGCACAGATACGCAGTATTTT. Variable domain in full (rest from reference TRBV5-4 and TRBJ2-3): ETGVTQSPTHLIKTRGQQVTLRCSSQSGHNTVSWYQQALGQGPQFIFQYYREEENGRGNFPPRFSGLQFPNYSSELNVNALELDDSALYLCASSREGEISTDTQYFGPGTRLTVL.

The J gene is TRBJ2-3, the V gene TRBV7-3; the match to TRBD2 covers 7 bases. Germline values: CDR1 SGHTA, CDR2 FQGTGA. V lost 4 bases and J lost 2; bases outside the gene matches: 9. The CDR3 covers 16 residues. CDR3 bases: TGTGCCAGCAGCTCAGGTGCTAGCGGTCACACAGATACGCAGTATTTT. It translates to CASSSGASGHTDTQYF.

This chain joins TRBV5-5 and TRBJ1-5; D not resolved. The length of the CDR3 is 15 residues. Trimming removed 0 bases at V and 1 base at J, with 8 bases between. Germline loops: CDR1 SGHKS, CDR2 YYEKEE (reference sequence). The chain's CDR3 is CASSLDSFSNQPQHF. As DNA, the CDR3 is TGTGCCAGCAGCTTGGACAGTTTCAGCAATCAGCCCCAGCATTTT.

This chain links TRBV6-2 or TRBV6-3 with TRBJ2-7; TRBD1 matches 7 bases. Looked up from germline, CDR1 is MNHEY and CDR2 is SVGEGT. V lost 6 bases to trimming and J lost 3 bases; unmatched junction nucleotides: 11. CDR3 size: 15 residues. As DNA, the CDR3 is TGTGCCAGCAGCCAACGTCCCGGGACAGACTACGAGCAGTACTTC. Translated: CASSQRPGTDYEQYF.

In its sample, this clone was seen once. The junction does not match germline at one end; this may be a read error. CDR3 sequence: CASSLAPGDTQYF. As DNA, the CDR3 is TGTGCTAGCAGCTTAGCGCCTGGAGATACGCAGTATTTT. This chain joins TRBV7-7 and TRBJ2-3; TRBD2 is a possible D gene (5 bases). Germline lookup yields CDR1 SSHAT and CDR2 FNYEAQ (reference sequence). The CDR3 is 13 amino acids.

V gene TRBV20-1 combines with J gene TRBJ1-5, with D possibly being TRBD1 (6 bases). Looked up from germline, CDR1 is DFQATT and CDR2 is SNEGSKA (reference sequence). Trimming took off 3 bases at V and 3 bases at J, with 9 bases between the two ends. CDR3 size: 13 residues. In nucleotides, the CDR3 is TGCAGTGCTAGTGTGGGGGCCAATCAGCCCCAGCATTTT. Translation gives CSASVGANQPQHF.

The CDR3 sequence: CASSLIAGPGANVLTF. The CDR3 DNA follows: TGTGCCAGCAGCTTAATTGCGGGGCCTGGGGCCAACGTCCTGACTTTC. V is TRBV7-3 and J is TRBJ2-6; TRBD2 is a possible D gene (6 bases). The CDR3 contains 16 residues. CDR1 SGHTA and CDR2 FQGTGA come from the germline V gene. V shed 1 base and J shed 2 bases, with 9 bases lying between them. Full variable domain (remainder filled in from reference TRBV7-3 and TRBJ2-6): GAGVSQTPSNKVTEKGKYVELRCDPISGHTALYWYRQSLGQGPEFLIYFQGTGAADDSGLPNDRFFAVRPEGSVSTLKIQRTERGDSAVYLCASSLIAGPGANVLTFGAGSRLTVL.

This sequence joins TRBV4-3 and TRBJ2-1; 12 bases match TRBD2. With V trimmed by 4 bases and J by 4 bases, 5 bases remained unmatched. The CDR3 spans 16 residues. Germline CDR1 reads LGHNA; CDR2 reads YSLEER. As DNA, the CDR3 is TGCGCCAGCAGCCGCGACGGACTAGCGGGATACAATGAGCAGTTCTTC. Encoded protein: CASSRDGLAGYNEQFF.

This clone was detected once. The chain uses TRBV6-5 and TRBJ1-5, with unresolved D. V lost 6 bases and J lost 3, with 9 bases in between. Germline V gene sequence: CDR1 MNHEY, CDR2 SVGAGI. The CDR3 is 13 amino acids. CDR3 in amino acids: CASSDLDNQPQHF. DNA of the CDR3: TGTGCCAGCAGCGACTTGGACAATCAGCCCCAGCATTTT.

The V and J genes are TRBV6-2 or TRBV6-3 and TRBJ2-7; TRBD2 is a possible D gene (6 bases). V dropped 1 base and J dropped 0 bases, with 7 bases sitting between them. Germline V gene sequence: CDR1 MNHEY, CDR2 SVGEGT. The CDR3 loop spans 14 amino acids. CDR3 bases: TGTGCCAGCAGTTACTACGGGAGCTCCTACGAGCAGTACTTC. It specifies CASSYYGSSYEQYF.

This clone was picked up one time. This chain uses TRBV7-2 with TRBJ2-4; possible D gene TRBD2, 5 bases. V shed 1 base and J shed 5 bases, with 18 bases lying between them. Germline CDR1 is SGHTA and CDR2 is FQGNSA. The CDR3 contains 17 residues. The CDR3 bases are TGTGCCAGCAGCTTAGTGGGAGTCTCCCCGTCCCAAAACATTCAGTACTTC. This encodes CASSLVGVSPSQNIQYF.

The chain has TRBV3-1 (or the pseudogene TRBV3-2) and TRBJ2-2, with TRBD1 identical over 8 bases. The V segment lost 6 bases and the J segment 5 bases; nucleotides outside the gene matches: 8. Germline V gene lookup returns CDR1 LGHDT and CDR2 YNNKEL (reference sequence). The CDR3 has 15 residues. CDR3 nucleotide sequence: TGTGCCAGCAGACTCAGGGGGCGAGGGACCGGGGAGCTGTTTTTT. As protein: CASRLRGRGTGELFF.

This rearrangement joins TRBV6-5 to TRBJ1-5, with D perhaps TRBD1 (5 bases). V shed 2 bases and J shed 7 bases, with 9 bases lying between them. CDR3 size: 13 residues. In germline, CDR1 is MNHEY, CDR2 SVGAGI. The CDR3 DNA is TGTGCCAGCAGTTACAAGAGGGACCAGCCCCAGCATTTT. Its protein product is CASSYKRDQPQHF.

The sample holds many counts of this clone. The rearrangement joins TRBV7-2 to TRBJ2-2; 14 bases map to TRBD2. Germline values: CDR1 SGHTA, CDR2 FQGNSA. J lost 8 bases, V lost 5 bases, and 7 bases had no gene match. The CDR3 consists of 16 residues. CDR3 amino acids: CASSTGLAGVLGELFF. In nucleotides, the CDR3 is TGTGCCAGCAGCACGGGACTAGCGGGAGTTCTAGGGGAGCTGTTTTTT.

This clone was detected only a few times. In DNA, the CDR3 is TGTGCCAGCAGTTTACTCAGGGAGGTGGGACTAGCGGATTCCTACGAGCAGTACTTC. Protein: CASSLLREVGLADSYEQYF. The J gene is TRBJ2-7, the V gene TRBV28; 11 bases map to TRBD2. The CDR3 is 19 residues long. Trimming cost V 2 bases and J 1 base; bases outside gene matches: 13. CDR1 MDHEN and CDR2 SYDVKM come from the germline V gene.